This T cell receptor (beta chain) stems from a study of blood T cell repertoires in COVID-19 (dated by TCRdb to 2019 to 2021). Study-level background: Collaborator samples came from the United States, Italy and Spain and covered acute and convalescent phases of COVID-19. The prospective study material was composed of cDNA or gDNA derived from T cells, B-cell-depleted T cells, or PBMCs. The repertoires were released in a freely available public database intended as a resource for research on the immune response to SARS-CoV-2. Sample metadata almost always included a de-identified subject ID, COVID-19 status, age in years and sex. HLA class I and class II types, where available, came from metadata supplied by the sample provider rather than from assay-based typing. Samples came from the ongoing ImmuneRACE study (first 160 participants) plus 1,254 subjects from 6 global collaborators. The dataset comprised deeply sampled blood TCRbeta repertoires from subjects exposed to, actively infected with, or recovered from COVID-19.

As to this clone: Its antigen remains unidentified. The record has no base qualities; no much larger clone is one base away.

Whole blood was collected in K2EDTA tubes by collaborating institutions according to the institutions' own protocols. Collaborator samples were shipped for TCRbeta analysis as frozen whole blood, isolated PBMCs, or DNA extracted from either sample type. CDR1 and CDR2, per the germline V gene, are MNHEY and SVGAGI. V trim: 6 bases; J trim: 4 bases; unmatched bases: 4. The CDR3 measures 13 amino acids from cysteine to phenylalanine. The read is trimmed to its CDR3 DNA, 39 bases read in frame from base 1. Overall study outcomes, separate from this receptor: Clinical and demographic metadata were provided uncurated, with the amount varying by source and participant.

TCRbeta CDR3 regions were amplified from genomic DNA by means of the immunoSEQ Assay, a bias-controlled multiplex PCR. The authors' analysis ran thus. Nucleated cell counts per sample were estimated from amplification of reference gene primers within the assay. To quantify the absolute abundance of each unique TCRbeta CDR3 rearrangement, sequence reads were collapsed and filtered. For each sample, productive Simpson clonality was calculated as the square root of Simpson's diversity index over productive rearrangements. What TCRdb holds here is the immuneACCESS table cut down to in-frame rearrangements. Part of the clones is not present; checked against another copy, under half of the missing clones reflect an unresolved V gene, and the others are unexplained. V, J and clone size reflect that table, while D and trimming were determined from the DNA. For this sample there are over 200,000 clones; roughly 87% appear just once. 1.5% to 2% of the sample belongs to the ten largest clones.

This receptor was obtained from a man in his forties or fifties with active or convalescent COVID-19. This chain joins TRBV6-5 to TRBJ1-2, with 8 middle bases fitting TRBD1. The source material was peripheral blood. CDR3 protein: CASRGQGTYGYTF. DNA sequence: TGTGCCAGCAGAGGACAGGGAACCTATGGCTACACCTTC.